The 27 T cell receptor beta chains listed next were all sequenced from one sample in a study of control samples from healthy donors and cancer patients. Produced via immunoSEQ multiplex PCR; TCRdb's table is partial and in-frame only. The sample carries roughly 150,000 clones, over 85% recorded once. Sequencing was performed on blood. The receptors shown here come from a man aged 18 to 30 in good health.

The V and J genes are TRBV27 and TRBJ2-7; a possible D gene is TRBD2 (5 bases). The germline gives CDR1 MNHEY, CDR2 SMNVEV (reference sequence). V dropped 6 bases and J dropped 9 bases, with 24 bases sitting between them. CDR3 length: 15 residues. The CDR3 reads CASRRDWQTTAGQYF. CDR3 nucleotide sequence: TGTGCCAGCAGACGCGACTGGCAGACGACTGCGGGGCAGTACTTC.

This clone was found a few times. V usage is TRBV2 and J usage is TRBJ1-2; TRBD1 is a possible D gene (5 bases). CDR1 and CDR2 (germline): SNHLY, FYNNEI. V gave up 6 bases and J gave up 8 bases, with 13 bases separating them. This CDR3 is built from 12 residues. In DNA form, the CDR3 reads TGTGCCAGCAGAGGGGACGGAGGAGGCTACACCTTC. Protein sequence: CASRGDGGGYTF. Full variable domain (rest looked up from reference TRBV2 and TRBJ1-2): EPEVTQTPSHQVTQMGQEVILRCVPISNHLYFYWYRQILGQKVEFLVSFYNNEISEKSEIFDDQFSVERPDGSNFTLKIRSTKLEDSAMYFCASRGDGGGYTFGSGTRLTVV.

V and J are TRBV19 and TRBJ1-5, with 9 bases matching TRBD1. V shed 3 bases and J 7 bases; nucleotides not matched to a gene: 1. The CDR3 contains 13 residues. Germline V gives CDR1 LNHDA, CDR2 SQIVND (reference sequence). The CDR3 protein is CASSMDRGQPQHF. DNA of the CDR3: TGTGCCAGTAGTATGGACAGGGGACAGCCCCAGCATTTT.

This CDR3 reads CASSQVSIAGLDTQYF. The CDR3 DNA is TGTGCCAGCAGCCAAGTGTCAATAGCGGGATTGGATACGCAGTATTTT. The chain combines TRBV3-1 (or the pseudogene TRBV3-2) with TRBJ2-3, with 8 bases matching TRBD2. This CDR3 spans 16 amino acids. V lost 1 base, J lost 6 bases, and 9 bases stayed unmatched. Germline-derived CDR1 and CDR2 are LGHDT and YNNKEL (reference sequence).

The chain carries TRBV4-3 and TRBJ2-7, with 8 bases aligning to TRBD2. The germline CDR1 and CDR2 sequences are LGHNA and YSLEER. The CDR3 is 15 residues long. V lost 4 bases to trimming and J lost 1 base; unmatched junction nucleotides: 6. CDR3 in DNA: TGCGCCAGCAGCCTTTCCAGCGGGAGTTCCTACGAGCAGTACTTC. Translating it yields CASSLSSGSSYEQYF.

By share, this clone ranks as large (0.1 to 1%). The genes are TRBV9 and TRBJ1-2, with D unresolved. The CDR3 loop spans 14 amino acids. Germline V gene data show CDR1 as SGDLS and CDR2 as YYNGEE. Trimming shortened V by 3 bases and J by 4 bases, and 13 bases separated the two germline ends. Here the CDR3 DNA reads TGTGCCAGCAGCGCCAAATGGGATGTCTATGGCTACACCTTC. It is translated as CASSAKWDVYGYTF.

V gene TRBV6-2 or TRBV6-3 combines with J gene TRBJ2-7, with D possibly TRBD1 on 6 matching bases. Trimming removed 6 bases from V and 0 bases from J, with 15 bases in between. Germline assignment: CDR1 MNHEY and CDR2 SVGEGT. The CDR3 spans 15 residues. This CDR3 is CASSKRTAPSYEQYF. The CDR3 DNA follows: TGTGCCAGCAGCAAGAGGACAGCCCCCTCCTACGAGCAGTACTTC.

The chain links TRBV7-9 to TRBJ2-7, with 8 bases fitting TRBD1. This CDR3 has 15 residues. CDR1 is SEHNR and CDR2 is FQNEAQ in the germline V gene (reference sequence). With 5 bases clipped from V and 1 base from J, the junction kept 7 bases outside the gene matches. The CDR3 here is CASSPGQGRSYEQYF. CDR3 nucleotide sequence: TGTGCCAGCAGCCCCGGACAGGGCCGGTCCTACGAGCAGTACTTC.

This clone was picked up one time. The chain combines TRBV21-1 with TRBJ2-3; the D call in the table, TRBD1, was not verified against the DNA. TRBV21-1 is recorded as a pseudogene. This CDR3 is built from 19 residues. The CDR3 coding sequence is TGTGCCAGCAGACCCGGCGGCGGATTAGGGACATTTCGCACAGATACGCAGTATTTT. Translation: CASRPGGGLGTFRTDTQYF.

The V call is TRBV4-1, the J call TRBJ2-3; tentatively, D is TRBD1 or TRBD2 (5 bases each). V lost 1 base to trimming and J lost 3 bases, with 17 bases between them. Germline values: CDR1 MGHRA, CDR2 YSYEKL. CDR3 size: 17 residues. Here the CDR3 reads CASSQVWDPPTTDTQYF. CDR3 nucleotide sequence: TGCGCCAGCAGCCAAGTATGGGACCCCCCTACAACAGATACGCAGTATTTT.

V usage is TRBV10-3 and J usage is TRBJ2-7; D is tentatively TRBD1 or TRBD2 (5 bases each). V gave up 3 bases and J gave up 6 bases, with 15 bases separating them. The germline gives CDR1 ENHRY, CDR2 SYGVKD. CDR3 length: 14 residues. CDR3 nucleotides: TGTGCCATCAGTGACGGGGACCAAGCGACCGAGCAGTACTTC. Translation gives CAISDGDQATEQYF.

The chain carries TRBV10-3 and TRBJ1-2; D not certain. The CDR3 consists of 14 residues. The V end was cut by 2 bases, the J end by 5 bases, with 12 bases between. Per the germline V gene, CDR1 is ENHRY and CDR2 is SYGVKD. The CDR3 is CAISEPRVGYGYTF. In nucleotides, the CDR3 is TGTGCCATCAGTGAGCCGAGGGTAGGATATGGCTACACCTTC.

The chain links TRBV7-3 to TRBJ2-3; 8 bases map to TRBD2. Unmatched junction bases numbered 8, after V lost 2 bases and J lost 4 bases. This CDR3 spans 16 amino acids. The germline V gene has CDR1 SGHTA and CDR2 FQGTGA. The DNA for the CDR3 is TGTGCCAGCAGCTTACTGGCGGGAGGCCTTCCAGATACGCAGTATTTT. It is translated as CASSLLAGGLPDTQYF.

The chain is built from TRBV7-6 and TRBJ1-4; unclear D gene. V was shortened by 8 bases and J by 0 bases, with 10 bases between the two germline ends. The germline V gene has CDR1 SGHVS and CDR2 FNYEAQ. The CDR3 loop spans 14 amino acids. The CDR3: CASGTGTTNEKLFF. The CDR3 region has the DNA TGTGCCAGCGGCACGGGTACAACTAATGAAAAACTGTTTTTT.

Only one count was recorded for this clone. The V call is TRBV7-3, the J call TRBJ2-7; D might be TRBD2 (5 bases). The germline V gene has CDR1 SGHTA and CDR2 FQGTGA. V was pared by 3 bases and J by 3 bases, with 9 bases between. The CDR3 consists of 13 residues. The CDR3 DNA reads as TGTGCCAGCAGCTTCCTCGAGGGCTACGAGCAGTACTTC. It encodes CASSFLEGYEQYF.

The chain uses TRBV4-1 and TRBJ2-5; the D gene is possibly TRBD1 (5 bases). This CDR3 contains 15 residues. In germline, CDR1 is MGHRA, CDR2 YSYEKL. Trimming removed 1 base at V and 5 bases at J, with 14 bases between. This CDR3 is CASSQVGDSRETQYF. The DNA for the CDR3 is TGCGCCAGCAGCCAAGTGGGTGACAGTCGGGAGACCCAGTACTTC.

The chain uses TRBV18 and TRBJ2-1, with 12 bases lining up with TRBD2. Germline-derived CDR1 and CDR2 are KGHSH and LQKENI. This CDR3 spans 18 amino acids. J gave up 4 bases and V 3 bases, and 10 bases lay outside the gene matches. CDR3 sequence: CASSPKRTSGNSYNEQFF. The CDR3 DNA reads TGTGCCAGCTCACCCAAAAGGACTAGCGGGAATTCGTACAATGAGCAGTTCTTC.

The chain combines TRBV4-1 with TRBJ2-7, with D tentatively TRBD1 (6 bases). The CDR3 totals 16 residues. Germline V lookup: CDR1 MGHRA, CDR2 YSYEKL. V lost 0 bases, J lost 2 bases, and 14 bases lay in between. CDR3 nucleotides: TGCGCCAGCAGCCAAGAGTCCAGGGGATTTGCCTACGAGCAGTACTTC. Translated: CASSQESRGFAYEQYF.

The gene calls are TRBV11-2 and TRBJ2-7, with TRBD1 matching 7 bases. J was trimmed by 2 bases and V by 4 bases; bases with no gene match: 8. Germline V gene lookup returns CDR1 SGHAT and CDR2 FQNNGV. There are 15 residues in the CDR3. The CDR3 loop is CASSSRQGGPYEQYF. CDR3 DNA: TGTGCCAGCAGCTCCCGACAGGGTGGACCCTACGAGCAGTACTTC.

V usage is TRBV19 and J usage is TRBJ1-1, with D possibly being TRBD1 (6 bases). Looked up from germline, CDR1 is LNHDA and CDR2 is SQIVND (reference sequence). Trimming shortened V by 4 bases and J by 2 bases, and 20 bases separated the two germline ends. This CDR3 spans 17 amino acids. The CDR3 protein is CASSTGQPSKRNTEAFF. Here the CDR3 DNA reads TGTGCCAGTAGTACCGGACAGCCATCAAAAAGAAACACTGAAGCTTTCTTT.

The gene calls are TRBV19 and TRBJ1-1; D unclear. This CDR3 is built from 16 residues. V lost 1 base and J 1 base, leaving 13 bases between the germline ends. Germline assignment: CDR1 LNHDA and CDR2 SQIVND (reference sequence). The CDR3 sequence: CASSIVGRGKNTEAFF. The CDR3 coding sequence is TGTGCCAGTAGTATAGTGGGAAGAGGGAAGAACACTGAAGCTTTCTTT.

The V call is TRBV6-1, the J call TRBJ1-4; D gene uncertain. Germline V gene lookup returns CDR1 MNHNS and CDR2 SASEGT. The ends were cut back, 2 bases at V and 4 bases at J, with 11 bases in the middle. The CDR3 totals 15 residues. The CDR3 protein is CASSELGNRNEKLFF. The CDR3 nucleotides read TGTGCCAGCAGTGAATTGGGAAACCGTAATGAAAAACTGTTTTTT.

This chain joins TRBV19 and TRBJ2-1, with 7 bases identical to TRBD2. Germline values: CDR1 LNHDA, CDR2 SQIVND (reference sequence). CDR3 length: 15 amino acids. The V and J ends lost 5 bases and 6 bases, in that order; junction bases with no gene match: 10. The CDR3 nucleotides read TGTGCCAGTAGTCTCGGGGTTGGGAGGGGCAATGAGCAGTTCTTC. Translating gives CASSLGVGRGNEQFF.

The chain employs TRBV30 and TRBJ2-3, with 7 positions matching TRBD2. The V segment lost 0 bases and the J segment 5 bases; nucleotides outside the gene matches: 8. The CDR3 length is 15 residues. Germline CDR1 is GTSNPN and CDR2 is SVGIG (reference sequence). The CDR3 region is CAWSVRVGRIDTQYF. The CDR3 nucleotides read TGTGCCTGGAGTGTACGGGTCGGGAGGATAGATACGCAGTATTTT.

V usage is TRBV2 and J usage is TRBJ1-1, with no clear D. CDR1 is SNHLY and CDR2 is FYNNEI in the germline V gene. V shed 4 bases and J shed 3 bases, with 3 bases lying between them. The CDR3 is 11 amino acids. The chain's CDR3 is CASSGHTEAFF. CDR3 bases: TGTGCCAGCAGTGGACACACTGAAGCTTTCTTT.

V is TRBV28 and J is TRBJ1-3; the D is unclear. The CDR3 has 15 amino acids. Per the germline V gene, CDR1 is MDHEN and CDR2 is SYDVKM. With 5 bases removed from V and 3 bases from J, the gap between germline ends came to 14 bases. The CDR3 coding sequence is TGTGCCAGCAGTGAAGCACTACTCCATGGAAACACCATATATTTT. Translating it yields CASSEALLHGNTIYF. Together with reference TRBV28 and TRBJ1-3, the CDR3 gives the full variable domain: DVKVTQSSRYLVKRTGEKVFLECVQDMDHENMFWYRQDPGLGLRLIYFSYDVKMKEKGDIPEGYSVSREKKERFSLILESASTNQTSMYLCASSEALLHGNTIYFGEGSWLTVV.

For the CDR3, the DNA is TGTGCCAGCAGCCTAGGACAGGGGGGTTTTGAGACCCAGTACTTC. This sequence encodes CASSLGQGGFETQYF. V usage is TRBV9 and J usage is TRBJ2-5; 10 positions agree with TRBD1. J gave up 5 bases and V 4 bases, and 8 bases lay outside the gene matches. In germline, CDR1 is SGDLS, CDR2 YYNGEE. CDR3 length: 15 residues. Combining the CDR3 with reference TRBV9 and TRBJ2-5 gives the whole variable domain DSGVTQTPKHLITATGQRVTLRCSPRSGDLSVYWYQQSLDQGLQFLIQYYNGEERAKGNILERFSAQQFPDLHSELNLSSLELGDSALYFCASSLGQGGFETQYFGPGTRLLVL.